This TCR beta chain was captured by sequencing in a study of cytomegalovirus exposure and HLA in healthy donors. Across the whole study: Samples from HLA-typed donors yielded about 80 million unique TCRs in an early data release. Study results and caveats: For most TCR sequences rarity was the rule, although some public TCRs occurred in many donors.

Points on this clone: Its antigen remains unidentified.

CDR3 length: 17 residues. V gave up 0 bases and J gave up 5 bases, with 18 bases separating them. Germline V gene lookup returns CDR1 SGHDN and CDR2 FVKESK. Primers: 60 Vbeta forward and 13 Jbeta reverse. Using immunoSEQ multiplex PCR, the repertoire was profiled, and TCRdb retains in-frame clones only, with some absent. The sample gives about 100,000 clones, around three quarters of which show up once; 3% to 4% is in the top ten. Sequencing was carried out using PBMCs. The chain has TRBV14 and TRBJ2-3, with D possibly TRBD2 on 5 matching bases. The clonotype originates from a woman aged 45-65 years in good health and CMV-seropositive. The CDR3 DNA sequence: TGTGCCAGCAGCCAAGATACCAGGAGGCGGGTAGGAGATACGCAGTATTTT. Encoded protein: CASSQDTRRRVGDTQYF.